These 10 T cell receptor beta chains were sequenced from one sample in a study of regulatory T cells in long-lasting Graves disease. Combining iRepertoire HTBI primers with Arm-PCR of CDR3 regions, the authors built TCR beta libraries. TCRdb called the multiplex PCR reads again in MiXCR, with one record for every CDR3 protein. The sample contains 300,000 to 400,000 distinct CDR3 sequences, around 17% of which appear only once. The sample's time point: newly diagnosed GD, antithyroid drugs for less than 3 months. There was RNA extracted from PBMCs, and the TCR library was made from it. This sample also belongs to another study, concerning T cells in Graves' hyperthyroidism and ophthalmopathy.

The material sequenced was peripheral blood mononuclear cells (PBMCs), taken at new diagnosis, from a patient treated with antithyroid drugs. The receptor set was obtained from a middle-aged man with Graves disease.

This clonotype was seen repeatedly, ten times or more. The J gene is TRBJ1-2, the V gene TRBV6-5, with D hard to call. Germline CDR1 reads MNHEY; CDR2 reads SVGAGI. The CDR3 totals 11 residues. V lost 4 bases, J lost 5 bases, and 5 bases lay in between. The CDR3 DNA reads as TGTGCCAGCAGTTGGAATTATGGCTACACCTTC. It yields the protein CASSWNYGYTF.

Of note for this clonotype: Given a much more abundant clone one base away, this may be a read error. The genes are TRBV6-1 and TRBJ1-1; no definite D call. Germline CDR1 and CDR2: MNHNS and SASEGT. This CDR3 has 12 amino acids. With 11 bases removed from V and 3 bases from J, the gap between germline ends came to 13 bases. The CDR3 is CAARMGYTEAFF. The CDR3 DNA is TGTGCCGCACGGATGGGGTACACTGAAGCTTTCTTT.

The V and J genes are TRBV5-1 and TRBJ1-1, with D uncertain. Trimming shortened V by 0 bases and J by 0 bases, and 12 bases separated the two germline ends. Per the germline V gene, CDR1 is SGHRS and CDR2 is YFSETQ. There are 16 residues in the CDR3. The CDR3 reads CASSLALQEMNTEAFF. CDR3 DNA: TGCGCCAGCAGCTTGGCCCTCCAGGAAATGAACACTGAAGCTTTCTTT.

This clonotype was recorded a few times. The gene calls are TRBV24-1 and TRBJ2-3; D not certain. This CDR3 comprises 14 residues. CDR1 KGHDR and CDR2 SFDVKD come from the germline V gene. V was trimmed by 4 bases and J by 2 bases, leaving 9 bases between them. The DNA for the CDR3 is TGTGCCACCAGTGACCCCGGGTCCACAGATACGCAGTATTTT. Translation gives CATSDPGSTDTQYF.

The sample holds many counts of this clonotype. The V gene is TRBV28, the J gene TRBJ2-5; possibly TRBD1 or TRBD2 for D (5 bases each). Germline V gives CDR1 MDHEN, CDR2 SYDVKM. V lost 0 bases, J lost 7 bases, and 9 bases lay in between. The CDR3 is 13 residues long. CDR3 nucleotides: TGTGCCAGCAGTTTATGGGCGAGGGGGACCCAGTACTTC. Protein sequence: CASSLWARGTQYF.

The chain uses TRBV20-1 and TRBJ2-3, with D possibly TRBD2 on 5 matching bases. Trimming stripped 3 bases from V and 0 bases from J, with 13 bases between. CDR3 length: 15 amino acids. CDR1 and CDR2 (germline): DFQATT, SNEGSKA (reference sequence). The CDR3 here is CSASDPGSSTDTQYF. For the CDR3, the DNA is TGCAGTGCTAGTGATCCGGGGTCAAGCACAGATACGCAGTATTTT.

This chain joins TRBV7-9 and TRBJ2-3, with D possibly being TRBD2 (6 bases). This CDR3 contains 17 residues. CDR1 SEHNR and CDR2 FQNEAQ come from the germline V gene (reference sequence). The germline V and J ends were trimmed by 4 bases and 1 base, with 18 bases remaining between them. CDR3 nucleotide sequence: TGTGCCAGCAGCTACCCCCCCGGGGGTGTAGGCACAGATACGCAGTATTTT. It codes for CASSYPPGGVGTDTQYF. The full variable domain, with the rest looked up from reference TRBV7-9 and TRBJ2-3, is DTGVSQNPRHKITKRGQNVTFRCDPISEHNRLYWYRQTLGQGPEFLTYFQNEAQLEKSRLLSDRFSAERPKGSFSTLEIQRTEQGDSAMYLCASSYPPGGVGTDTQYFGPGTRLTVL.

CDR3 residues: CASSPAKLAGGRGETQYF. The CDR3, as DNA: TGTGCCAGCAGCCCTGCTAAACTAGCGGGAGGGCGTGGAGAGACCCAGTACTTC. V and J are TRBV7-9 and TRBJ2-5; TRBD2 matches at 13 bases. The CDR3 runs 18 residues. Germline CDR1 and CDR2: SEHNR and FQNEAQ (reference sequence). The ends lost 5 bases at V and 4 bases at J; junction bases unmatched: 13.

As regards this clonotype: Compared with germline, one end of the junction differs, possibly owing to a read error. The chain is built from TRBV28 and TRBJ1-5; no definite D call. This CDR3 is 18 amino acids long. Germline CDR1 and CDR2: MDHEN and SYDVKM. The CDR3 spells CASSRGWKDGRSNRPQHF. The CDR3 bases are TGTGCCAGCAGCCGCGGATGGAAGGACGGTCGTAGCAATCGGCCCCAGCATTTT.

This clonotype has at least ten counts. The chain is built from TRBV9 and TRBJ2-5; D may match TRBD1 or TRBD2 (5 bases each). Germline CDR1 SGDLS, CDR2 YYNGEE. This CDR3 has 11 residues. Trimming removed 3 bases from V and 9 bases from J, with 9 bases in between. The CDR3 region has the DNA TGTGCCAGCAGCGGAGAGGGGTCCCAGTACTTC. Translated: CASSGEGSQYF.